Below are 6 T cell receptor beta chains sequenced from a single sample in a study of siplizumab effects on memory and regulatory T cells. The data were produced by immunoSEQ multiplex PCR, yet TCRdb's version contains in-frame clones alone and is incomplete. The repertoire has about 56,000 clones, around 98% of them found once; the top ten carry roughly 0.99%. The source material was naive CD8+ T cells sorted from blood. All receptors come from a human donor in good health.

This rearrangement joins TRBV7-3 to TRBJ2-2; D ambiguous. The germline gives CDR1 SGHTA, CDR2 FQGTGA. The V end lost 1 base, the J end lost 5 bases, and 8 bases lay between the germline ends. The CDR3 runs 14 residues. The CDR3, as DNA: TGTGCCAGCAGCTTAAACCCTAATACCGGGGAGCTGTTTTTT. Protein sequence: CASSLNPNTGELFF.

The chain uses TRBV10-3 and TRBJ2-1; 11 positions match TRBD2. The CDR3 length is 16 residues. Per the germline V gene, CDR1 is ENHRY and CDR2 is SYGVKD. The V gene end was trimmed by 7 bases and the J gene end by 4 bases; junction bases not matched to a gene: 9. The CDR3 reads CAITDPGLAEYNEQFF. Written as DNA, the CDR3 is TGTGCCATCACCGATCCGGGACTAGCGGAGTACAATGAGCAGTTCTTC.

This chain links TRBV30 with TRBJ2-1; D gene unclear. This CDR3 is 10 amino acids long. CDR1 GTSNPN and CDR2 SVGIG come from the germline V gene (reference sequence). V lost 1 base and J lost 9, with 4 bases in between. CDR3 protein: CAWSEGEQFF. CDR3 in DNA: TGTGCCTGGAGTGAAGGTGAGCAGTTCTTC. The variable domain in full, with the rest retrieved from reference TRBV30 and TRBJ2-1, is SQTIHQWPATLVQPVGSPLSLECTVEGTSNPNLYWYRQAAGRGLQLLFYSVGIGQISSEVPQNLSASRPQDRQFILSSKKLLLSDSGFYLCAWSEGEQFFGPGTRLTVL.

V is TRBV27 and J is TRBJ2-3; 11 nucleotides agree with TRBD2. This CDR3 region has 16 residues. The germline CDR1 and CDR2 sequences are MNHEY and SMNVEV (reference sequence). J gave up 0 bases and V 6 bases, and 5 bases lay outside the gene matches. This chain's CDR3 is CASRQTSGISTDTQYF. In DNA, the CDR3 is TGTGCCAGCAGACAGACTAGCGGGATTAGCACAGATACGCAGTATTTT.

The V and J genes are TRBV10-2 and TRBJ1-5; D may be TRBD1 (6 bases). Germline CDR1 and CDR2: WSHSY and SAAADI. This CDR3 region has 14 residues. Trimming left V 3 bases short and J 5 bases short, with 11 bases between. DNA of the CDR3: TGCGCCAGCAGTGATCTAGCAGGGGATCAGCCCCAGCATTTT. Its translation: CASSDLAGDQPQHF.

CDR3: CASSFGGNYGYTF. Written as DNA, the CDR3 is TGTGCCAGCAGTTTCGGGGGAAACTATGGCTACACCTTC. This chain links TRBV27 with TRBJ1-2, with TRBD1 as a possible D gene (5 bases). Trimming took 3 bases from V and 2 from J, leaving 7 bases between them. This CDR3 has 13 amino acids. CDR1 is MNHEY, CDR2 SMNVEV, per germline (reference sequence).